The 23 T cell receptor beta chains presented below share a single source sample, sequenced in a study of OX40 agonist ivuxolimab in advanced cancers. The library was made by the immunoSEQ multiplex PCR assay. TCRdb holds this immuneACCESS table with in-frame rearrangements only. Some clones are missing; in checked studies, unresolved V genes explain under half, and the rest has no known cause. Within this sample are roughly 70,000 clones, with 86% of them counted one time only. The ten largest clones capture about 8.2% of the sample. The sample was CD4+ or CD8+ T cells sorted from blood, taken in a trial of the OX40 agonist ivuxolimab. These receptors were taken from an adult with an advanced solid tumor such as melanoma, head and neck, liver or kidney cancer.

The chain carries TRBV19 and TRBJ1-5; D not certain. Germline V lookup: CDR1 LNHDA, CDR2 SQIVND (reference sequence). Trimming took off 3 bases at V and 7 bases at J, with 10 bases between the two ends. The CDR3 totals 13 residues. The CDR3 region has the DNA TGTGCCAGTAGTATGACGGAGTTACAGCCCCAGCATTTT. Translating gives CASSMTELQPQHF.

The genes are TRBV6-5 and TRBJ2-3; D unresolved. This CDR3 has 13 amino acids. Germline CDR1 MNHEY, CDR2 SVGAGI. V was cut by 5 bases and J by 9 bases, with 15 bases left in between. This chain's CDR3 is CASSPVPAGTQYF. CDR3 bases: TGTGCCAGCAGTCCGGTCCCTGCCGGCACGCAGTATTTT.

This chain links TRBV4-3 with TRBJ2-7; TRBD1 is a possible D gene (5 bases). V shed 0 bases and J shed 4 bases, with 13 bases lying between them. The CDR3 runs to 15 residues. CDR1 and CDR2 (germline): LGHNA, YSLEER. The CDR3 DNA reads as TGCGCCAGCAGCCAAGATCGTCAGGGTTTGTACGAGCAGTACTTC. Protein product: CASSQDRQGLYEQYF.

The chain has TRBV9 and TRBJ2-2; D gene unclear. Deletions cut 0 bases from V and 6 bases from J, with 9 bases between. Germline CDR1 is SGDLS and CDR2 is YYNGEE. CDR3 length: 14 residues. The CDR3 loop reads CASSVGEVPGELFF. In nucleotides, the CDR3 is TGTGCCAGCAGCGTAGGCGAAGTGCCCGGGGAGCTGTTTTTT.

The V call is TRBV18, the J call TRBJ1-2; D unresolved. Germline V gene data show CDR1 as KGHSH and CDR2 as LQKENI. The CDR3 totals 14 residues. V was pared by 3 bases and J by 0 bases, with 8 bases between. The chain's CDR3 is CASSPDRSNYGYTF. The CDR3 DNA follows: TGTGCCAGCTCACCGGACCGTTCTAACTATGGCTACACCTTC.

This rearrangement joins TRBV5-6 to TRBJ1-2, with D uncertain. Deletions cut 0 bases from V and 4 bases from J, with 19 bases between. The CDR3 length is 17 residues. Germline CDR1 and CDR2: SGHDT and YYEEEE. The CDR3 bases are TGTGCCAGCAGCTTGGCGGATACCTCCCTTTCATCCTATGGCTACACCTTC. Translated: CASSLADTSLSSYGYTF.

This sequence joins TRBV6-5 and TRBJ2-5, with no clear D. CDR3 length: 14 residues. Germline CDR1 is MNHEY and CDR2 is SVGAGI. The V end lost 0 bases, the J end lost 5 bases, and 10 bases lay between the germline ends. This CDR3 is CASSYSIGLETQYF. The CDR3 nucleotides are TGTGCCAGCAGTTACTCGATTGGGCTGGAGACCCAGTACTTC.

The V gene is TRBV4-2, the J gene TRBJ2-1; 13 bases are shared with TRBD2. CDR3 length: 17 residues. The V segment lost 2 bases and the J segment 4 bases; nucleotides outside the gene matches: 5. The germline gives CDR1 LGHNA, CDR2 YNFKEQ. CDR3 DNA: TGTGCCAGCAGCCAAATAACTAGCGGGGGGGGATACAATGAGCAGTTCTTC. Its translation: CASSQITSGGGYNEQFF.

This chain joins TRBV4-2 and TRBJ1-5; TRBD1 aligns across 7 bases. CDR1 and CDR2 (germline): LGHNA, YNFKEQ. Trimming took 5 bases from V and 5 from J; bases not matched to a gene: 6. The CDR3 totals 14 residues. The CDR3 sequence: CASSFTGVDQPQHF. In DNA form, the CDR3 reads TGTGCCAGCAGCTTCACAGGGGTCGATCAGCCCCAGCATTTT.

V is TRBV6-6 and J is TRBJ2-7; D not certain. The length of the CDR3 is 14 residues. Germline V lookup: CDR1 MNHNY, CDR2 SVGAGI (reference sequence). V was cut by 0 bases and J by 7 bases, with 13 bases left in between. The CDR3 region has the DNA TGTGCCAGCAGTTACTCCATACTCGGTGAGGAGCAGTACTTC. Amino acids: CASSYSILGEEQYF.

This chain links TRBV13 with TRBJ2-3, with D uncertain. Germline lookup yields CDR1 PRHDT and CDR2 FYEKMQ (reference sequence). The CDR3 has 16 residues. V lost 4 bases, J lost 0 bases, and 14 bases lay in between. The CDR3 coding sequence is TGTGCCAGCAGCTCCCGCCGGGTGTATAGCACAGATACGCAGTATTTT. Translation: CASSSRRVYSTDTQYF. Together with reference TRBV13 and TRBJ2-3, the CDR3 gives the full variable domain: AAGVIQSPRHLIKEKRETATLKCYPIPRHDTVYWYQQGPGQDPQFLISFYEKMQSDKGSIPDRFSAQQFSDYHSELNMSSLELGDSALYFCASSSRRVYSTDTQYFGPGTRLTVL.

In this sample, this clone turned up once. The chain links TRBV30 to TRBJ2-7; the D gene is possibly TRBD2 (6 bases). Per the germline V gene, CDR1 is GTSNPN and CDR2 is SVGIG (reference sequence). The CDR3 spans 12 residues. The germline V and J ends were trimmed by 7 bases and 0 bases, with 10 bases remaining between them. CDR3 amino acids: CASGGSSYEQYF. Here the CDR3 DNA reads TGTGCCTCCGGAGGGAGCTCCTACGAGCAGTACTTC. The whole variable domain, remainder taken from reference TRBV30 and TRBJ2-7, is SQTIHQWPATLVQPVGSPLSLECTVEGTSNPNLYWYRQAAGRGLQLLFYSVGIGQISSEVPQNLSASRPQDRQFILSSKKLLLSDSGFYLCASGGSSYEQYFGPGTRLTVT.

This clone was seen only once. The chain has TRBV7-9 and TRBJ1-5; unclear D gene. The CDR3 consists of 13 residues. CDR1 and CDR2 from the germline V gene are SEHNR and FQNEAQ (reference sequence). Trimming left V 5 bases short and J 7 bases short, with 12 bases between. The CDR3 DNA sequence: TGTGCCAGCAGCCCGTCGATAGGCCAGCCCCAGCATTTT. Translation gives CASSPSIGQPQHF.

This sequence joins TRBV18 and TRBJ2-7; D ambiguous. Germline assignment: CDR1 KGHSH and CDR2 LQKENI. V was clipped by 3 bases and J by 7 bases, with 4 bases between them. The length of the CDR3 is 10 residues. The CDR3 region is CASSPREQYF. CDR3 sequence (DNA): TGTGCCAGCTCACCGAGGGAGCAGTACTTC. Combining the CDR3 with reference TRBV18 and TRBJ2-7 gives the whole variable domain NAGVMQNPRHLVRRRGQEARLRCSPMKGHSHVYWYRQLPEEGLKFMVYLQKENIIDESGMPKERFSAEFPKEGPSILRIQQVVRGDSAAYFCASSPREQYFGPGTRLTVT.

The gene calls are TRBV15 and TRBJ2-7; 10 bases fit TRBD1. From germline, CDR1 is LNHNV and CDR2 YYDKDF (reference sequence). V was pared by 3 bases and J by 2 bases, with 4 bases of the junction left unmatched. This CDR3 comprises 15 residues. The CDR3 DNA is TGTGCCACCAGCAGCCCCGGGACAGGGGCCTACGAGCAGTACTTC. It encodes CATSSPGTGAYEQYF.

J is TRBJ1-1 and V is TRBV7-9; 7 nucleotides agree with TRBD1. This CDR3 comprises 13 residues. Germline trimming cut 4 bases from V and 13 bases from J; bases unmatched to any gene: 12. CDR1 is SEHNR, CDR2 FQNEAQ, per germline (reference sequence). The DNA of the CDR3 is TGTGCCAGCAGCTCAGTACGGGAGGGGGCCCATTTCTTT. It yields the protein CASSSVREGAHFF.

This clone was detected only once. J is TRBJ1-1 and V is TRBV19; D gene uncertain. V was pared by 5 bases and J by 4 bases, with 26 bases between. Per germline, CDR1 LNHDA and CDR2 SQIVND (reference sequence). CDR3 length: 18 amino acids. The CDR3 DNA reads TGTGCCAGTAGTTCGACAACCGCCAGACTGTTGAGAGGCACTGAAGCTTTCTTT. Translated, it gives CASSSTTARLLRGTEAFF. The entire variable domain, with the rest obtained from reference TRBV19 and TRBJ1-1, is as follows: DGGITQSPKYLFRKEGQNVTLSCEQNLNHDAMYWYRQDPGQGLRLIYYSQIVNDFQKGDIAEGYSVSREKKESFPLTVTSAQKNPTAFYLCASSSTTARLLRGTEAFFGQGTRLTVV.

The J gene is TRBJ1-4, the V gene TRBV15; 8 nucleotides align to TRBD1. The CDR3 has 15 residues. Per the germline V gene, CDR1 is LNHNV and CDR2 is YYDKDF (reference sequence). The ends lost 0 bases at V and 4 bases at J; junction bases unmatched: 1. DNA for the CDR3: TGTGCCACCAGCAGAGAACAGGGGGTTAATGAAAAACTGTTTTTT. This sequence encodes CATSREQGVNEKLFF.

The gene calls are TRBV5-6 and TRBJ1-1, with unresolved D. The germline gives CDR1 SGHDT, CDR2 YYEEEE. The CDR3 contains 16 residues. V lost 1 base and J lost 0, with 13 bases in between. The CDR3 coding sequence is TGTGCCAGCAGCTTGTTCGGCTCAATGATGAACACTGAAGCTTTCTTT. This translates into CASSLFGSMMNTEAFF. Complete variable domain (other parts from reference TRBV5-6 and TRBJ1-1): DAGVTQSPTHLIKTRGQQVTLRCSPKSGHDTVSWYQQALGQGPQFIFQYYEEEERQRGNFPDRFSGHQFPNYSSELNVNALLLGDSALYLCASSLFGSMMNTEAFFGQGTRLTVV.

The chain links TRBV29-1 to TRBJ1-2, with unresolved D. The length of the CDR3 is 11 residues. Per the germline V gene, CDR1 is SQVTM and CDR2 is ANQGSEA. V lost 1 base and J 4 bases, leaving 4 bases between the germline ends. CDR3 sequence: CSVEVRYGYTF. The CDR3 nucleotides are TGCAGCGTTGAAGTCCGCTATGGCTACACCTTC.

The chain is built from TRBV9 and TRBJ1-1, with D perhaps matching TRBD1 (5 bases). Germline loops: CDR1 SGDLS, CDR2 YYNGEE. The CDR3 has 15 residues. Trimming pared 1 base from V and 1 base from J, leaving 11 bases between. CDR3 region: CASSVQGNRNTEAFF. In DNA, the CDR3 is TGTGCCAGCAGCGTACAGGGAAATAGGAACACTGAAGCTTTCTTT.

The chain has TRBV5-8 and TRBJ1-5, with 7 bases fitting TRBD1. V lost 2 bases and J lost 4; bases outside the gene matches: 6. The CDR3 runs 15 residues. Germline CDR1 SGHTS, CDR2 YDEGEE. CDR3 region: CASSFQGVWNQPQHF. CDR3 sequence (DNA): TGTGCCAGCAGCTTTCAGGGGGTATGGAATCAGCCCCAGCATTTT.

This CDR3 reads CASRTSGANVLTF. Here the CDR3 DNA reads TGCGCCAGCAGGACCTCTGGGGCCAACGTCCTGACTTTC. The chain joins TRBV10-1 to TRBJ2-6; D gene unclear. This CDR3 is built from 13 residues. Germline V gene sequence: CDR1 WNHNN, CDR2 SYGVQD (reference sequence). V was trimmed by 6 bases and J by 0 bases, leaving 3 bases between them.